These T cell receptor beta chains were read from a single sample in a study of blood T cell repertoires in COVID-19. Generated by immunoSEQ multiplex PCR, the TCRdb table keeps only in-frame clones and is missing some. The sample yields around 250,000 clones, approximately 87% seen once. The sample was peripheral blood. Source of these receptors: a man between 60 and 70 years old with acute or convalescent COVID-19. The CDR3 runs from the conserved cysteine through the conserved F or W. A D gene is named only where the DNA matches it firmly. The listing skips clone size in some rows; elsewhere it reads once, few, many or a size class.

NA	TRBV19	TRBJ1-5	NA	TGTGCCAGTAAAGGTTGGGGGGGCAATCAGCCCCAGCATTTT	CASKGWGGNQPQHF
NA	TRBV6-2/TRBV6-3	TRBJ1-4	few	TGTGCCAGCAGTTACTCCTTGGGAGTAGGGGAAAAACTGTTTTTT	CASSYSLGVGEKLFF
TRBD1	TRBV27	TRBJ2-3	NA	TGTGCCAGCAGGTCAAATCTGGACAGGGGGCGTGCGCAGTATTTT	CASRSNLDRGRAQYF
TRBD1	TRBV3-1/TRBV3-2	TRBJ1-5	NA	TGTGCCAGCAGCCGGGACAGGGGAGGTCAGCCCCAGCATTTT	CASSRDRGGQPQHF
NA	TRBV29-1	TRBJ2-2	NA	TGCAGCGCCGACCCAGGGGTGGACACCGGGGAGCTGTTTTTT	CSADPGVDTGELFF
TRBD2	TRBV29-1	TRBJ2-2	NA	TGCAGCGGTATGTCTAGCGGTCGAACCGGGGAGCTGTTTTTT	CSGMSSGRTGELFF
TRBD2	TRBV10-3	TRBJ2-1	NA	TGTGCCATCAGTGAGTCGACTCAGGGGACTAGCGGTCCCTACAATGAGCAGTTCTTC	CAISESTQGTSGPYNEQFF
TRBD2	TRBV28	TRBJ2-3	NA	TGTGCCAGCAGTTTAGGACTAGCGGGAGGATACTCCACAGATACGCAGTATTTT	CASSLGLAGGYSTDTQYF
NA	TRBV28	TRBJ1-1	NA	TGTGCCAGCAGCCCAGGAGGGCCTCTGGAGCCCTGGACTGAAGCTTTCTTT	CASSPGGPLEPWTEAFF
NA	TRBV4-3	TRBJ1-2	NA	TGCGCCAGCAGCCAGAACCGGGGAGGTGATGGCTACACCTTC	CASSQNRGGDGYTF
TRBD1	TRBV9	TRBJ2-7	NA	TGTGCCAGCAGCACCAGTCCAGGGGGCTACGAGCAGTACTTC	CASSTSPGGYEQYF
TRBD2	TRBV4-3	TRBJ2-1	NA	TGCGCCAGCAGCCAAGATAGGCCTAGCGGGATCTACAATGAGCAGTTCTTC	CASSQDRPSGIYNEQFF